This T cell receptor beta chain was sequenced for a study of cytomegalovirus exposure and HLA in healthy donors. This clone was recorded a few times. No antigen is known for it. PCR was performed using 60 Vbeta and 13 Jbeta primers. Assay: immunoSEQ multiplex PCR; the TCRdb copy retains only in-frame clones and omits some. The sample includes 150,000 to 200,000 clones, roughly 80% seen only once; the top ten take roughly 0.75%. Findings and limits, study-wide: Previous analysis showed most TCR beta V segments were productive about 90% or about 30% of the time. In a later analysis, CMV-associated beta chains were mostly HLA-associated, it appeared. Later, an analysis found that common viral pathogens appeared to be linked with several of the most significant clusters.

Unmatched junction bases numbered 10, after V lost 5 bases and J lost 6 bases. This CDR3 spans 15 amino acids. Germline-derived CDR1 and CDR2 are MGHRA and YSYEKL. V and J are TRBV4-1 and TRBJ2-7; 10 nucleotides align to TRBD1. Material for sequencing was PBMCs. The clonotype comes from a woman younger than 30 in good health and CMV-seronegative. This chain's CDR3 is CASSNPGTGDSEQYF. The CDR3 DNA follows: TGCGCCAGCAGCAACCCCGGGACAGGGGATAGCGAGCAGTACTTC.